The entry below describes one T cell receptor (beta chain). Its target is not known. TCRdb's copy holds only in-frame clones and misses some; the assay was immunoSEQ multiplex PCR. The repertoire holds about 48,000 clones, with roughly 90% as singletons. This sample was included in a study of OX40 agonist ivuxolimab in advanced cancers. Study results and limitations: CD8+ T cells averaged more expanded clones than CD4+.

The germline V gene encodes CDR1 SGHDN and CDR2 FVKESK. The V end was cut by 2 bases, the J end by 3 bases, with 13 bases between. The CDR3 runs 15 residues. This chain uses TRBV14 with TRBJ2-5, with D unclear. Here the sequenced sample was CD4+ or CD8+ T cells sorted from blood, taken in a trial of the OX40 agonist ivuxolimab. This TCR derives from an adult with an advanced solid tumor such as melanoma, head and neck, liver or kidney cancer. This CDR3 reads CASSQFLGLKETQYF. The CDR3 DNA reads TGTGCCAGCAGCCAATTTTTGGGTCTTAAAGAGACCCAGTACTTC.